This is a list of T cell receptor beta chains from one sample in a study of Ad26.COV2.S vaccination and SARS-CoV-2 variants. TCRdb keeps only in-frame clones here, not all; method: immunoSEQ multiplex PCR. The top ten hold about 3.8% of the sample, which has just over 350,000 clones, around 90% seen once. The sequencing here drew on peripheral blood, taken after recovery from COVID-19. The source is a human donor who had recovered from COVID-19. Both conserved end residues are part of each CDR3. D genes are given only for firm matches. Only part of the rows carry a size: once, few, many, or a class if the clone is expanded.

v_gene	j_gene	d_gene	abundance	CDR3aa	CDR3nt
TRBV20-1	TRBJ2-3	.	once	CSASSTSTDTQYF	TGCAGTGCTAGTTCGACGTCCACAGATACGCAGTATTTT
TRBV6-5	TRBJ1-1	.	.	CASRGVMNTEAFF	TGTGCCAGCAGAGGGGTCATGAACACTGAAGCTTTCTTT
TRBV7-2	TRBJ2-5	.	.	CASSLMLETQYF	TGTGCCAGCAGCTTAATGTTGGAGACCCAGTACTTC
TRBV5-6	TRBJ2-2	.	.	CASSRTGGSTGELFF	TGTGCCAGCAGCCGAACCGGGGGCTCGACCGGGGAGCTGTTTTTT
TRBV4-1	TRBJ1-4	TRBD1	.	CASSQVGTGKEKLFF	TGCGCCAGCAGCCAAGTAGGGACAGGGAAAGAAAAACTGTTTTTT
TRBV3-1/TRBV3-2	TRBJ2-3	.	.	CASSQGPFRGRDTQYF	TGTGCCAGCAGCCAAGGGCCCTTCCGGGGGCGGGATACGCAGTATTTT
TRBV28	TRBJ2-7	.	.	CASSFTGLSYEQYF	TGTGCCAGCAGTTTCACAGGGCTATCCTACGAGCAGTACTTC
TRBV5-1	TRBJ2-5	.	.	CASSPPGGGYETQYF	TGCGCCAGCAGCCCCCCGGGAGGGGGCTACGAGACCCAGTACTTC
TRBV9	TRBJ1-4	.	.	CASTQGSTNEKLFF	TGTGCCAGCACCCAGGGTTCAACTAATGAAAAACTGTTTTTT
TRBV27	TRBJ2-7	.	.	CASSSRDPQSGSYEQYF	TGTGCCAGCAGTTCCCGGGACCCTCAATCCGGGTCCTACGAGCAGTACTTC
TRBV6-4	TRBJ1-1	.	.	CASSADRNTEAFF	TGTGCCAGCAGTGCCGACAGGAACACTGAAGCTTTCTTT
TRBV7-3	TRBJ2-6	.	few	CASSPTLGPPRSGANVLTF	TGTGCCAGCAGCCCCACCTTGGGACCACCCCGCTCTGGGGCCAACGTCCTGACTTTC
TRBV5-6	TRBJ2-1	.	.	CASSRGWGSSYNEQFF	TGTGCCAGCAGCCGTGGTTGGGGGAGCTCCTACAATGAGCAGTTCTTC
TRBV9	TRBJ2-5	TRBD2	.	CASSVTGAGVQETQYF	TGTGCCAGCAGCGTAACCGGAGCGGGGGTACAAGAGACCCAGTACTTC
TRBV5-1	TRBJ1-1	.	.	CASSLVTGPNTEAFF	TGCGCCAGCAGCTTGGTAACAGGACCGAACACTGAAGCTTTCTTT
TRBV20-1	TRBJ1-2	.	.	CSRRTEVGYTF	TGCAGTCGAAGGACGGAAGTTGGCTACACCTTC
TRBV19	TRBJ1-1	.	.	CASSILSGFEAFF	TGTGCCAGTAGTATATTATCAGGGTTTGAAGCTTTCTTT
TRBV25-1	TRBJ2-5	.	.	CASTSGDRPSETQYF	TGTGCCAGCACCTCAGGGGACCGCCCGTCGGAGACCCAGTACTTC
TRBV7-2	TRBJ2-1	TRBD2	.	CASSPRLAGGSYNEQFF	TGTGCCAGCAGCCCCCGACTAGCGGGGGGATCCTACAATGAGCAGTTCTTC
TRBV6-6	TRBJ2-7	.	.	CASTRSIISPDSAYEQYF	TGTGCCAGCACTCGATCAATAATCTCCCCGGACAGTGCCTACGAGCAGTACTTC
TRBV6-6	TRBJ2-3	.	.	CASSPMGGHTDTQYF	TGTGCCAGCAGTCCCATGGGGGGCCACACAGATACGCAGTATTTT
TRBV3-1/TRBV3-2	TRBJ2-1	TRBD2	.	CASSQDRGGRAGNEQFF	TGTGCCAGCAGCCAAGACCGGGGGGGCCGGGCGGGCAATGAGCAGTTCTTC
TRBV3-1/TRBV3-2	TRBJ2-7	.	.	CASSQGGWASSYEQYF	TGTGCCAGCAGCCAAGGGGGGTGGGCTAGCTCCTACGAGCAGTACTTC
TRBV4-2	TRBJ2-1	TRBD2	.	CASSQGTSGGRSYNEQFF	TGTGCCAGCAGCCAAGGGACTAGCGGGGGACGCTCCTACAATGAGCAGTTCTTC
TRBV9	TRBJ2-1	.	.	CASSERFNEQFF	TGTGCCAGCAGCGAACGGTTCAATGAGCAGTTCTTC
TRBV5-1	TRBJ1-2	.	.	CASSQGPGVYGYTF	TGCGCCAGCAGCCAGGGTCCAGGGGTGTATGGCTACACCTTC
TRBV5-6	TRBJ2-7	TRBD2	.	CASSLGGGVFYEQYF	TGTGCCAGCAGCTTGGGCGGGGGGGTATTCTACGAGCAGTACTTC
TRBV7-6	TRBJ1-4	TRBD1	.	CASSLAGQGSEKLFF	TGTGCCAGCAGCTTAGCGGGACAGGGGTCTGAAAAACTGTTTTTT
TRBV24-1	TRBJ2-3	.	.	CATSDSWTSPDTQYF	TGTGCCACCAGTGATTCATGGACTTCTCCGGATACGCAGTATTTT
TRBV5-6	TRBJ2-2	TRBD2	once	CASSFSGGAAGELFF	TGTGCCAGCAGCTTTAGCGGGGGGGCCGCTGGGGAGCTGTTTTTT